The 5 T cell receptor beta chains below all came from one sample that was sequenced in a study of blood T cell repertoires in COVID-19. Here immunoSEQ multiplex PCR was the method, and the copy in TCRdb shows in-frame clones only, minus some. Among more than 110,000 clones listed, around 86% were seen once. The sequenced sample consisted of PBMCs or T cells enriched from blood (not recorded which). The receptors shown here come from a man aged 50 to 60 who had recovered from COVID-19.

The CDR3 nucleotides are TGCAGCGTCTCAGGGGGCAGGAATGGCTACACCTTC. Its translation: CSVSGGRNGYTF. The V and J genes are TRBV29-1 and TRBJ1-2, with 8 bases aligning to TRBD1. Per the germline V gene, CDR1 is SQVTM and CDR2 is ANQGSEA. J gave up 6 bases and V 6 bases, and 6 bases lay outside the gene matches. The CDR3 sequence is 12 residues long.

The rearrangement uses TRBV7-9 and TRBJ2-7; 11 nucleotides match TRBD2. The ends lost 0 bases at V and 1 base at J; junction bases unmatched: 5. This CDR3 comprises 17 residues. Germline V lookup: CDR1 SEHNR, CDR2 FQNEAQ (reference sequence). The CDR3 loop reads CASSLATSGALSYEQYF. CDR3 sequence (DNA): TGTGCCAGCAGCTTAGCGACTAGCGGGGCGCTATCCTACGAGCAGTACTTC.

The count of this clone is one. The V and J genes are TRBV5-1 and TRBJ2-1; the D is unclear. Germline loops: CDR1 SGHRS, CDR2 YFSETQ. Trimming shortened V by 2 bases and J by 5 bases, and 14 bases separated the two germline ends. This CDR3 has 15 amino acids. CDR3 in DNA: TGCGCCAGCAGCTTTATGTCAGGCGCCGACAATGAGCAGTTCTTC. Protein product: CASSFMSGADNEQFF.

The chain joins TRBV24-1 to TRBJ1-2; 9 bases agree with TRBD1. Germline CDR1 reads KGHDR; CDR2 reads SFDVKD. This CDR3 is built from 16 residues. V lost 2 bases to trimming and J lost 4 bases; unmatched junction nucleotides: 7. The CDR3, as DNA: TGTGCCACCAGTGATTCACGGACAGGGGAGGTCTATGGCTACACCTTC. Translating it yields CATSDSRTGEVYGYTF.

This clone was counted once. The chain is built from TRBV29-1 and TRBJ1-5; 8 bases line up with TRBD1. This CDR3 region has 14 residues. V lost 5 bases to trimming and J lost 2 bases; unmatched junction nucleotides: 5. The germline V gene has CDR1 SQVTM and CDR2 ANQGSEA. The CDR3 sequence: CSVQGAGGNQPQHF. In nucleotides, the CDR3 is TGCAGCGTTCAGGGGGCAGGAGGCAATCAGCCCCAGCATTTT. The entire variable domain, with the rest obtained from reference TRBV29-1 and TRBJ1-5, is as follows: SAVISQKPSRDICQRGTSLTIQCQVDSQVTMMFWYRQQPGQSLTLIATANQGSEATYESGFVIDKFPISRPNLTFSTLTVSNMSPEDSSIYLCSVQGAGGNQPQHFGDGTRLSIL.